This entry features one TCR beta chain sequence. Its cognate antigen has yet to be identified. The junction departs from the called germline gene at one end, perhaps through a read error. Donors were healthy HIV-negative adults with no recently reported acute infections or vaccinations. Only Caucasian adults living in Nashville, Tennessee, USA were represented among the donors. Magnetic negative selection was used to enrich CD4+ T cells, after which naive cells were positively selected on CD45RA and the negative fraction became the memory subset. Blood was obtained by leukapheresis, after which PBMCs were separated by Ficoll-Histopaque density gradient centrifugation and cryopreserved in liquid nitrogen vapor phase. Analytical flow cytometry was used to check the purity and quantity of each magnetically sorted T cell population. Genomic DNA was isolated from each sorted fraction and quantified by UV absorbance on a Nanodrop 2000c.

These data originate in a study of shared clonotypes between healthy human individuals (dated by TCRdb to the early 2020s). Regarding the complete study: A couple of women and a few men aged 18 to 49 years were included in the cohort. For each donor, three plates each were used for CD4 naive and CD4 memory, two plates were used for CD8 naive, and one plate was used for CD8 memory. The study deeply sequenced blood TCR repertoires of five healthy adults to estimate repertoire size and the extent of clonotype sharing between individuals. Per donor, leukapheresis produced somewhere between about 0.85 and 8.9 billion PBMCs. To increase sequencing depth and limit assay-specific biases, different laboratories used diverse techniques to prepare libraries and sequence TCR repertoires.

Based on the germline V gene, the CDR1 and CDR2 sequences are MGHDK and SYGVNS. The CDR3 runs 13 residues from the cysteine to the phenylalanine. Only the CDR3 region is kept as DNA, spanning 39 bases read in frame from base 1. The paper as a whole reports these results and caveats: Sampling was restricted to blood, and TCR repertoires in tissues likely differ from the TCR repertoires found in blood. Rarefaction of sorted-subset datasets indicated incomplete sequencing despite the large sequencing depth. Naive subsets generally had larger estimated clonotype richness than memory subsets did. Compared with non-shared clonotypes, clonotypes shared by all four sorted-subset donors had higher generation probabilities. Across several donors, about 5.2% of naive CD4, roughly 3.5% of naive CD8, under 2.5% of memory CD4, and approximately 0.4% of memory CD8 clonotypes were shared. The genetic and exposure-history diversity represented was limited by the small number of donors. Based on pairwise subsampling, the degree of clonotype sharing among donors was expected to be affected by sequencing depth.

TCR CDR3 regions were amplified from genomic DNA by multiplex PCR using the deep immunoSEQ assay. Extracted genomic DNA from each cell subset was spread evenly across all wells of several immunoSEQ 96-well plates, with each plate serving as a replicate. For sorted subsets, approximately 0.2 ug of genomic DNA, equivalent to 30,000 or so T cell genomes, went into each replicate PCR. Purified libraries were measured with a Qubit 3.0 fluorometer, size-checked on a Bioanalyzer 2100, and measured again with the KAPA Library Quantification kit. Every immunoSEQ 96-well plate was sequenced on a separate single-read 150-cycle Illumina NextSeq 550 flow cell. Concerning the study's data processing: Because the immunoSEQ output included only junctional sequences and no quality scores, the filtering could not be the same as the filtering used for full-length reads. To assign V/J genes and CDR3, sequences were annotated against IMGT germline references using PyIR, a Python wrapper for IgBLAST v1.9. Reads were filtered out if the reads had weak V/J assignments (E-value above 1e-6), no CDR3, stop codons, out-of-frame junctions, or ambiguous translated residues. V3J clonotypes were defined as sequences sharing the same inferred V gene, J gene, and CDR3 amino acid sequence. To compute the percentage overlap between repertoires, the number of shared unique clonotypes was divided by the size of the smaller repertoire. Richness of each repertoire was evaluated using RTK rarefaction, the Chao1 estimator, and Recon v2.1 estimates of unobserved clonotypes. OLGA was used to compute generation probabilities for all TCRbeta clonotypes that the gDNA method yielded from a few donors. TCRdb's version of the immuneACCESS table is confined to in-frame rearrangements and falls short of the full clone set. An unresolved V gene accounts for under half of the shortfall where checked; the remainder is of unknown origin. V and J calls plus clone size are reproduced from that table; the DNA served to infer D and trimming. The sample table holds about 2.4 million clones, of which under 95% were seen once. The ten largest clones add up to approximately 0.35% of the sample.

What was sequenced was naive CD4+ T cells from PBMCs. The sample's cell subset or site label is to be understood as: CD45RA+ positively selected. This receptor was obtained from a man younger than 35 in good health. Some clones in this sample may be carry-over from other donors' samples. The chain was built from TRBV25-1 and TRBJ2-7; the D gene is perhaps TRBD2, on 5 matching bases. The CDR3 sequence is CASSERGKGTKTF. The DNA sequence is as follows: TGTGCCAGCAGTGAAAGAGGGAAGGGAACAAAAACCTTC.